The following is a T cell receptor beta chain sequence with its context. The sample comes from a study of B cell selection in AIRE deficiency. Regulatory T cells were sorted as CD4+CD25hiCD127low/negative cells. Germline CDR1 and CDR2: SGHRS and YFSETQ. The CDR3 consists of 12 residues. The ends were cut back, 2 bases at V and 2 bases at J, with 5 bases in the middle. The table came from immunoSEQ multiplex PCR; TCRdb's copy has only in-frame clones and leaves some out. This table holds about 21,000 clones, 94% found once. The sample consisted of Tregs sorted from PBMCs. The origin of this receptor is a human donor with AIRE deficiency. This chain links TRBV5-1 with TRBJ2-7; no firm D call. The CDR3: CASSLDAYEQYF. The DNA for the CDR3 is TGCGCCAGCAGCTTAGATGCCTACGAGCAGTACTTC.